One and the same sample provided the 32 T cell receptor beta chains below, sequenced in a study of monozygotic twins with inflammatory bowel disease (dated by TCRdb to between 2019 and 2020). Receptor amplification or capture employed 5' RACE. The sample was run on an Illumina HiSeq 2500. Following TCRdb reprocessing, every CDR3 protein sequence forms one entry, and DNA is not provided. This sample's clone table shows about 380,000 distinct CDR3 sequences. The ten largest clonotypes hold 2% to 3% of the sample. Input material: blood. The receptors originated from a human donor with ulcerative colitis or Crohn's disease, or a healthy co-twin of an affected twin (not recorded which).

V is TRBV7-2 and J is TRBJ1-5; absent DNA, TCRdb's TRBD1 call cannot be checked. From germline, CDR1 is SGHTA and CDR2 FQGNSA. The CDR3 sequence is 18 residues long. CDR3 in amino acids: CASSLVPTVSASNQPQHF. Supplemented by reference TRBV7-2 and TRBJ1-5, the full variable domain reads GAGVSQSPSNKVTEKGKDVELRCDPISGHTALYWYRQSLGQGLEFLIYFQGNSAPDKSGLPSDRFSAERTGGSVSTLTIQRTQQEDSAVYLCASSLVPTVSASNQPQHFGDGTRLSIL.

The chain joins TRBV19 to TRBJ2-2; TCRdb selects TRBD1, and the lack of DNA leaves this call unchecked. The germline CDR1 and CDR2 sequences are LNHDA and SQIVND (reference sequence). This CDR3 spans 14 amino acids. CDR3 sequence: CASSLTGVGGELFF.

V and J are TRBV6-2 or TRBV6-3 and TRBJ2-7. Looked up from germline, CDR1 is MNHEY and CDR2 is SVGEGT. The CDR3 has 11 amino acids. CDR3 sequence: CASSYLGEQYF.

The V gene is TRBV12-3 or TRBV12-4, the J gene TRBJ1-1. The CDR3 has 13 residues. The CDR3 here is CASSILMNTEAFF.

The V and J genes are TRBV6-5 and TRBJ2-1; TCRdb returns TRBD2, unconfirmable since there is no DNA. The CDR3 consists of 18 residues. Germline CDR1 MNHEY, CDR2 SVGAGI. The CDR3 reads CASSPTRSSGFAYNEQFF.

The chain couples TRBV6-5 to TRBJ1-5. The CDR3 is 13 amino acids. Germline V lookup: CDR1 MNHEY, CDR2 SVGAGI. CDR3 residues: CASSYWEDQPQHF.

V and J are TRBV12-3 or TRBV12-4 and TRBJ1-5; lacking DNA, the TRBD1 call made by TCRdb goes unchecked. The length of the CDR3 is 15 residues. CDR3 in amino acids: CASSQMGQGNQPQHF.

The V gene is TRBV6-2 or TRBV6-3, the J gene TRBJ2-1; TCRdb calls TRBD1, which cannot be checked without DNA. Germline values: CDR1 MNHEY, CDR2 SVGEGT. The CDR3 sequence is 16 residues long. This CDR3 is CASSSPTSRGYNEQFF.

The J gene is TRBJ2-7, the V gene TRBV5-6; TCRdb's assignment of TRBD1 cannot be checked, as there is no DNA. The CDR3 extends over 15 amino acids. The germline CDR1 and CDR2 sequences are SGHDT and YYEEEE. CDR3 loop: CASDSRDRGFYEQYF. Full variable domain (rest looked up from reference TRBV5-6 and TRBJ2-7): DAGVTQSPTHLIKTRGQQVTLRCSPKSGHDTVSWYQQALGQGPQFIFQYYEEEERQRGNFPDRFSGHQFPNYSSELNVNALLLGDSALYLCASDSRDRGFYEQYFGPGTRLTVT.

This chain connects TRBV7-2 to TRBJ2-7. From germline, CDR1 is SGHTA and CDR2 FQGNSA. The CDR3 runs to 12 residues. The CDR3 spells CASSLALSEQYF.

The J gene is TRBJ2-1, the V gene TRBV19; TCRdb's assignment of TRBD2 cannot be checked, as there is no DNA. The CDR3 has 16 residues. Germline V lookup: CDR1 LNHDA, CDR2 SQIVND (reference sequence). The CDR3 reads CASSIVASGGWDEQFF.

CDR3 protein: CASSSMGQDSNQPQHF. This rearrangement joins TRBV28 to TRBJ1-5; TCRdb's D gene call, TRBD1, goes unchecked for lack of DNA. CDR3 size: 16 residues. CDR1 and CDR2 (germline): MDHEN, SYDVKM.

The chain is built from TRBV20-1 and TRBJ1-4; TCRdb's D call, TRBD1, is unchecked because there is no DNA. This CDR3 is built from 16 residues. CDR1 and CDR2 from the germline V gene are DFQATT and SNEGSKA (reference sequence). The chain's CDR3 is CSARDSRTGPSEKLFF.

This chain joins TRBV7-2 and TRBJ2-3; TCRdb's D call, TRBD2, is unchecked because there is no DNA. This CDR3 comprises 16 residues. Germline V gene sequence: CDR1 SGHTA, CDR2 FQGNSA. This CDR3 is CASSYQLAGGTDTQYF. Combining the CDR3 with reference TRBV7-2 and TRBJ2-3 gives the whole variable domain GAGVSQSPSNKVTEKGKDVELRCDPISGHTALYWYRQSLGQGLEFLIYFQGNSAPDKSGLPSDRFSAERTGGSVSTLTIQRTQQEDSAVYLCASSYQLAGGTDTQYFGPGTRLTVL.

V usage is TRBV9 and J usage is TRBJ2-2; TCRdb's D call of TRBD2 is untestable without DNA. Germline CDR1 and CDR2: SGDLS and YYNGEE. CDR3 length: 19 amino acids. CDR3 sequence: CASSVEGAGGLVRIGELFF.

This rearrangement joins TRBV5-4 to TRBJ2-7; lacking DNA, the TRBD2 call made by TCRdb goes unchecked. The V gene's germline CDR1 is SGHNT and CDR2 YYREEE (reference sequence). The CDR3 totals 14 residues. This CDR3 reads CASSLGDFFYEQYF.

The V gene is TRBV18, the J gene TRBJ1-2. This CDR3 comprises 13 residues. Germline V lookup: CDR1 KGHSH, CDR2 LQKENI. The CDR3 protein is CASSPDPGRGYTF.

The CDR3 is CASSHRTGEFMNTEAFF. The chain has TRBV6-5 and TRBJ1-1; with no DNA, the TCRdb D assignment of TRBD1 cannot be verified. From germline, CDR1 is MNHEY and CDR2 SVGAGI. The CDR3 contains 17 residues.

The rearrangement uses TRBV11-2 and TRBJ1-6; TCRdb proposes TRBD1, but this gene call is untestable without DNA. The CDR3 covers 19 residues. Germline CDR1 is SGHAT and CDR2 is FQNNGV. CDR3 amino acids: CASSLWGGTGSSYNSPLHF.

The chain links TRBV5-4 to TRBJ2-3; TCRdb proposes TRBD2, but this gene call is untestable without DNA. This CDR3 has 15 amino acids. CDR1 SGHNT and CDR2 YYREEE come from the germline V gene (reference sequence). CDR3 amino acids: CASSPAGGPGDTQYF.

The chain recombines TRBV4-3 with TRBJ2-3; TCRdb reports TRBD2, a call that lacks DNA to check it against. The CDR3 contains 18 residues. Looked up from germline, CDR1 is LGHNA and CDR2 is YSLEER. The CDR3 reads CASSQDQSRLAGTDTQYF.

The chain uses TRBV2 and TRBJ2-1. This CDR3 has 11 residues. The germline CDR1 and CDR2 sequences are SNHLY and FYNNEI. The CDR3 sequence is CASSGSDEQFF.

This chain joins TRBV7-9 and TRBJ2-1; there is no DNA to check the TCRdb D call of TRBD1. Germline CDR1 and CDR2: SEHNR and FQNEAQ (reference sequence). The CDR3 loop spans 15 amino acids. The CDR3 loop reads CASPEKGGAYNEQFF.

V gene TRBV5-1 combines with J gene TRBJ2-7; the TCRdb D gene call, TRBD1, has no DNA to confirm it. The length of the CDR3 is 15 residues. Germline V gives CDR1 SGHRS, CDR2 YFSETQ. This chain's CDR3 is CASSSSGGSGYEQYF.

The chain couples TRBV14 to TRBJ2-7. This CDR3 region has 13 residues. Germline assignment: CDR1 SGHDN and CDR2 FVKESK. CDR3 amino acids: CASSPDLGYEQYF.

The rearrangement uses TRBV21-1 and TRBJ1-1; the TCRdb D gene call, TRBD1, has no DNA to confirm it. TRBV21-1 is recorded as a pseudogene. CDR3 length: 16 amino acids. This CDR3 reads CASIKRGGQGVAEAFF.

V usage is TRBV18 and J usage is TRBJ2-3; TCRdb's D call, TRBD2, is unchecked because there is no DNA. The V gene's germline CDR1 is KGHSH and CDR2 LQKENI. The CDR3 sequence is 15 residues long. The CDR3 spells CASSPPSGGVDTQYF.

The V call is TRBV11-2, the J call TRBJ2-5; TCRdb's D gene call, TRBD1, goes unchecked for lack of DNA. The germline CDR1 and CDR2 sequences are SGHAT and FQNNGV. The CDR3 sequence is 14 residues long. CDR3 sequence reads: CASSLQGLRETQYF.

CDR3 sequence: CASSAGGRTEAFF. The chain couples TRBV9 to TRBJ1-1; TCRdb's D gene call, TRBD1, goes unchecked for lack of DNA. The germline V gene has CDR1 SGDLS and CDR2 YYNGEE. The CDR3 is 13 residues long.

The CDR3 region is CASSLYSGGQETQYF. The gene calls are TRBV5-1 and TRBJ2-5; there is no DNA to check the TCRdb D call of TRBD2. The germline V gene encodes CDR1 SGHRS and CDR2 YFSETQ. There are 15 residues in the CDR3.

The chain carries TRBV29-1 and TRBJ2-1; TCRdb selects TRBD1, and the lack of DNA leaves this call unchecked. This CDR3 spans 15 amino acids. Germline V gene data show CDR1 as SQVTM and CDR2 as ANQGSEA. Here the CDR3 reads CSVGGGQGAYNEQFF.

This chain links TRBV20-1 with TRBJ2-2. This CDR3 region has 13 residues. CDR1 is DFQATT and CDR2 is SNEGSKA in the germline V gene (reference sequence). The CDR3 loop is CSASDVDTGELFF.